A selection of T cell receptor beta chains follows, all from one sample in a study of T cell responses to AZD1222 COVID-19 vaccine. Profiling relied on immunoSEQ multiplex PCR, and the TCRdb table lists in-frame clones only, not all of them. The table lists 150,000 to 180,000 clones, about nine tenths of them singletons, with under 8% in the top ten. Sample: peripheral blood, taken after recovery from COVID-19. These receptors were taken from an adult who had recovered from COVID-19. The CDR3 runs from the conserved cysteine through the conserved F or W. The D gene is left open where the match is weak. A clone size is listed for some rows: how often the clone was seen (once, few, many), or a class if it is expanded.

.	TRBV7-3	TRBJ2-1	.	CASSLQGGSSYNEQFF	TGTGCCAGCAGTCTCCAGGGGGGGAGCTCCTACAATGAGCAGTTCTTC
.	TRBV5-6	TRBJ2-2	.	CASSLVTGNTGELFF	TGTGCCAGCAGCTTGGTGACGGGTAACACCGGGGAGCTGTTTTTT
.	TRBV15	TRBJ1-2	.	CATSSGLANYGYTF	TGTGCCACCAGCAGTGGCCTGGCTAACTATGGCTACACCTTC
.	TRBV5-5	TRBJ2-7	.	CASSLALGQATYEQYF	TGTGCCAGCAGCTTGGCGCTAGGTCAGGCCACCTACGAGCAGTACTTC
.	TRBV20-1	TRBJ2-1	.	CSASIERTRSNEQFF	TGCAGTGCTAGTATTGAGCGGACCCGATCTAATGAGCAGTTCTTC
.	TRBV28	TRBJ2-5	.	CASSRDRQETQYF	TGTGCCAGCTCCAGGGACCGACAAGAGACCCAGTACTTC
.	TRBV28	TRBJ2-3	.	CASSPLWGSGADTQYF	TGTGCCAGCAGCCCCTTATGGGGGAGTGGGGCAGATACGCAGTATTTT
.	TRBV29-1	TRBJ1-1	.	CSVQITEAFF	TGCAGCGTTCAAATTACTGAAGCTTTCTTT
.	TRBV6-5	TRBJ2-6	.	CASSYSADPGANVLTF	TGTGCCAGCAGTTACTCCGCAGACCCTGGGGCCAACGTCCTGACTTTC
.	TRBV27	TRBJ2-2	.	CASSLVGGVSPELFF	TGTGCCAGCAGTTTAGTTGGAGGCGTTAGTCCGGAGCTGTTTTTT
.	TRBV2	TRBJ2-7	TRBD1	CASTGQGGNEQYF	TGTGCCAGCACGGGACAGGGGGGAAACGAGCAGTACTTC
.	TRBV11-3	TRBJ2-5	.	CASSYQGRETQYF	TGTGCCAGCAGCTATCAGGGCAGAGAGACCCAGTACTTC
.	TRBV24-1	TRBJ1-4	.	CATSTGVDHEKLFF	TGTGCCACCAGTACAGGCGTCGACCATGAAAAACTGTTTTTT
.	TRBV28	TRBJ2-7	TRBD2	CASRRTSGSLYEQYF	TGTGCCAGCAGAAGGACTAGCGGGAGTCTGTACGAGCAGTACTTC
.	TRBV7-6	TRBJ1-1	.	CASSLGQGTEAFF	TGTGCCAGCAGCTTAGGTCAGGGCACTGAAGCTTTCTTT
.	TRBV18	TRBJ2-5	TRBD1	CASSPTGTGMVTQYF	TGTGCCAGCTCACCCACCGGGACAGGGATGGTGACCCAGTACTTC
once	TRBV9	TRBJ2-3	.	CASSVGVDTDTQYF	TGTGCCAGCAGCGTAGGAGTGGACACAGATACGCAGTATTTT
.	TRBV5-1	TRBJ2-1	TRBD2	CASSLELAGAGHDEQFF	TGCGCCAGCAGCTTGGAGCTAGCGGGGGCCGGGCACGATGAGCAGTTCTTC
.	TRBV27	TRBJ1-2	TRBD1	CASSPYPGQGESYGYTF	TGTGCCAGCAGTCCGTATCCGGGACAGGGAGAGAGCTATGGCTACACCTTC
.	TRBV5-1	TRBJ2-3	.	CASSPLTSTDTQYF	TGCGCCAGCAGCCCCTTGACGAGCACAGATACGCAGTATTTT
.	TRBV10-3	TRBJ2-3	TRBD2	CAIRGTSGVGYTQYF	TGTGCCATCAGAGGGACTAGCGGGGTGGGGTATACGCAGTATTTT
.	TRBV5-1	TRBJ1-1	.	CASSSQGSSTEAFF	TGCGCCAGCAGCTCCCAGGGGTCGAGCACTGAAGCTTTCTTT
once	TRBV28	TRBJ2-6	.	CASSSPGRAGANVLTF	TGTGCCAGCAGTTCCCCGGGTAGGGCTGGGGCCAACGTCCTGACTTTC
.	TRBV10-3	TRBJ1-6	TRBD1	CAIRATGLRSPLHF	TGTGCCATCAGGGCGACAGGGCTACGTTCACCCCTCCACTTT
.	TRBV19	TRBJ1-4	TRBD1	CASRDRGDPNEKLFF	TGTGCCAGTCGGGACAGGGGTGATCCTAATGAAAAACTGTTTTTT
.	TRBV19	TRBJ2-7	.	CASSTGLLGPNEWYEQYF	TGTGCCAGTTCGACGGGGTTACTCGGTCCAAATGAATGGTACGAGCAGTACTTC
.	TRBV6-5	TRBJ1-6	.	CASSYTNMGSNSPLHF	TGTGCCAGCAGTTACACCAATATGGGGTCCAATTCACCCCTCCACTTT
.	TRBV28	TRBJ2-7	.	CASSPGATTYEQYF	TGTGCCAGCAGTCCAGGGGCCACTACCTACGAGCAGTACTTC
once	TRBV24-1	TRBJ2-6	.	CATSDFRGSGANVLTF	TGTGCCACCAGTGATTTCAGGGGATCTGGGGCCAACGTCCTGACTTTC
once	TRBV27	TRBJ1-5	TRBD1	CASSLAGQGKPQHF	TGTGCCAGCAGTTTAGCGGGACAGGGGAAGCCCCAGCATTTT
.	TRBV5-1	TRBJ2-7	.	CASSLERALYEQYF	TGCGCCAGCAGCTTGGAGCGGGCTCTCTACGAGCAGTACTTC
.	TRBV18	TRBJ1-2	.	CASSPPSLGNYGYTF	TGTGCCAGCTCACCACCCTCCCTCGGGAACTATGGCTACACCTTC